These T cell receptor beta chains were read from a single sample in a study of T-cell memory formation after mild COVID-19. TCRdb called the 5' RACE reads again in MiXCR, with one record for every CDR3 protein. The data hold 100,000 to 150,000 distinct CDR3 sequences, with over 15% observed a single time. Material for sequencing was PBMCs or a T cell subset sorted from them (not recorded which). The source is a man aged 18 to 35 who had mild COVID-19 (a few samples of this study predate the infection). Cell type and time point are not known. CDR3s include the opening cysteine and the closing phenylalanine or tryptophan. D genes are given only for firm matches. Clone size is given for some rows only: seen once, a few or many times, or a class if the clone is expanded.

NA	TRBJ2-7	TRBV20-1	NA	TGCAGTGCTTCCCTAGGGGTCCTTAGAGAGCAGTACTTC	CSASLGVLREQYF
TRBD1	TRBJ1-6	TRBV7-6	NA	TGTGCCAGCAGCGGAGGGACAGCGGGGAATTCACCCCTCCACTTT	CASSGGTAGNSPLHF
TRBD1	TRBJ2-3	TRBV5-1	NA	TGCGCCAGCAGCTTCAGCACCCGGGACAGGGTATCAACAGATACGCAGTATTTT	CASSFSTRDRVSTDTQYF
NA	TRBJ2-2	TRBV5-1	NA	TGCGCCAGCAGCTTGGGTCGGGTTAACACCGGGGAGCTGTTTTTT	CASSLGRVNTGELFF
NA	TRBJ2-2	TRBV7-3	NA	TGTGCCAGCAGCCTCCAAGGTGGCAGGAACACCGGGGAGCTGTTTTTT	CASSLQGGRNTGELFF
NA	TRBJ2-1	TRBV7-2	many	TGTGCCAGCAGCTTTCCCTGGGAGAGTAACAATGAGCAGTTCTTC	CASSFPWESNNEQFF
NA	TRBJ2-1	TRBV9	few	TGTGCCAGCAGCCCCCGACTGGAATCCTGGCACAATGAGCAGTTCTTC	CASSPRLESWHNEQFF
NA	TRBJ2-1	TRBV5-1	NA	TGCGCCAGCAGGACGAACAATGAGCAGTTCTTC	CASRTNNEQFF
NA	TRBJ2-1	TRBV20-1	NA	TGCAGTGCTTATACTGAACAGGGGAGGGAGCAGTTCTTC	CSAYTEQGREQFF
NA	TRBJ2-2	TRBV4-2	few	TGTGCCAGCAGCCAGGAGCGCGCCGGGGAGCTGTTTTTT	CASSQERAGELFF
NA	TRBJ2-1	TRBV7-2	NA	TGTGCCAGCAGCCCCCCCGGGGTTGAGCAGTTCTTC	CASSPPGVEQFF